Listed below are T cell receptor beta chains from one sample, sequenced in a study of lymphopenia after photon versus proton radiotherapy. Here immunoSEQ multiplex PCR was the method, and the copy in TCRdb shows in-frame clones only, minus some. The sample contains roughly 29,000 clones, roughly 87% of which appear only once. Sample: peripheral blood, taken from a patient treated with proton-based radiotherapy. These receptors all stem from an older woman with cholangiocarcinoma. Some clones in this sample may be carry-over from other donors' samples. CDR3s include the opening cysteine and the closing phenylalanine or tryptophan. Fields, in order: D gene, clone size, J gene, CDR3 length, V gene, CDR3 DNA, CDR3 protein. A D gene is named only where the DNA matches it firmly. Size is stated for part of the rows, as once, few or many counts, or as a class when the clone is expanded.

- | - | TRBJ2-1 | 17 | TRBV7-8 | TGTGCCAGCAGCCCGAGAGGTCTCGCGACCGCCTACAATGAGCAGTTCTTC | CASSPRGLATAYNEQFF
- | - | TRBJ1-5 | 14 | TRBV10-3 | TGTGCCATCAGTGTAGAGGGGCGCAATCAGCCCCAGCATTTT | CAISVEGRNQPQHF
- | - | TRBJ1-6 | 13 | TRBV6-5 | TGTGCCAGCAGGCTGCATACGAAGGGGGCCCTCCACTTT | CASRLHTKGALHF
- | - | TRBJ1-5 | 16 | TRBV7-8 | TGTGCCAGCAGCTTAGGAGCCAGAAATAGCAATCAGCCCCAGCATTTT | CASSLGARNSNQPQHF
TRBD2 | - | TRBJ2-3 | 15 | TRBV7-9 | TGTGCCAGCAGCTTAGTCAGCGGGATCACAGATACGCAGTATTTT | CASSLVSGITDTQYF
- | - | TRBJ2-3 | 13 | TRBV19 | TGTGCCAGCCGTTTGGGGGCAAGGGATACGCAGTATTTT | CASRLGARDTQYF
- | - | TRBJ2-6 | 16 | TRBV19 | TGTGCCAGTAGTATAGTCAGGAACTCTGGGGCCAACGTCCTGACTTTC | CASSIVRNSGANVLTF
- | - | TRBJ2-1 | 14 | TRBV30 | TGTGCCTGGAGTGTACAAGTCTCAAGCAATGAGCAGTTCTTC | CAWSVQVSSNEQFF
- | - | TRBJ2-1 | 15 | TRBV9 | TGTGCCAGCAGCGTAGTGTCCATAGGCTACAATGAGCAGTTCTTC | CASSVVSIGYNEQFF
- | - | TRBJ1-6 | 15 | TRBV7-3 | TGTGCCAGCAGCTCCTCGACAAGGGTTGGTTCACCCCTCCACTTT | CASSSSTRVGSPLHF
- | - | TRBJ2-7 | 15 | TRBV7-8 | TGTGCCAGTGCCAAAGTGGGCAGATCGTCCTACGAGCAGTACTTC | CASAKVGRSSYEQYF
TRBD1 | - | TRBJ1-5 | 14 | TRBV29-1 | TGCAGCGTTGCCACAGGGGCCACCGGACAGCCCCAGCATTTT | CSVATGATGQPQHF
TRBD1 | - | TRBJ2-7 | 17 | TRBV18 | TGTGCCAGCTCACCTGGACAGGGGGCTGGGGGAGCATCCGAGCAGTACTTC | CASSPGQGAGGASEQYF
- | - | TRBJ1-2 | 14 | TRBV18 | TGTGCCAGCTCGGTAGACCCCGATGGCTATGGCTACACCTTC | CASSVDPDGYGYTF
- | - | TRBJ1-4 | 16 | TRBV27 | TGTGCCAGCAGTCCATCCTCGGGGTTTGCTAATGAAAAACTGTTTTTT | CASSPSSGFANEKLFF
- | - | TRBJ1-5 | 15 | TRBV9 | TGTGCCAGCAGCGTAGGGGCAGGGCAAGATCAGCCCCAGCATTTT | CASSVGAGQDQPQHF
TRBD2 | once | TRBJ2-1 | 16 | TRBV5-1 | TGCGCCAGCAGCTGGACTAGCGGGAGCTCCTACAATGAGCAGTTCTTC | CASSWTSGSSYNEQFF
- | few | TRBJ1-3 | 17 | TRBV9 | TGTGCCAGCAGCGGGAGGCAGGGGAAGAGCTCTGGAAACACCATATATTTT | CASSGRQGKSSGNTIYF
- | once | TRBJ1-2 | 14 | TRBV27 | TGTGCCAGCAGGGACTTTGGGCGGCTCGGTGGCTACACCTTC | CASRDFGRLGGYTF
- | - | TRBJ1-2 | 17 | TRBV23-1 | TGCGCCAGCAGTCGAGGGCAGGGCATTAAAGCTAACTATGGCTACACCTTC | CASSRGQGIKANYGYTF
- | many | TRBJ2-3 | 15 | TRBV29-1 | TGCAGCGTTGAGGGCGGGTTGGGGATTACAGATACGCAGTATTTT | CSVEGGLGITDTQYF
- | - | TRBJ1-1 | 13 | TRBV18 | TGTGCCAGCTCACGCCAGGTTGACACTGAAGCTTTCTTT | CASSRQVDTEAFF
- | - | TRBJ1-4 | 15 | TRBV2 | TGTGCCAGCAGTTCAGGGACGGCAACTAATGAAAAACTGTTTTTT | CASSSGTATNEKLFF
TRBD2 | - | TRBJ2-7 | 13 | TRBV15 | TGTGCCACCAGCAGAGAAGGTAGCGGGAGGGAGTACTTC | CATSREGSGREYF
TRBD1 | - | TRBJ2-7 | 16 | TRBV18 | TGTGCCAGCTCACCATACACCGGGACAGGGACCTACGAGCAGTACTTC | CASSPYTGTGTYEQYF
TRBD1 | - | TRBJ2-7 | 15 | TRBV5-6 | TGTGCCAGCAGCTCAAACGGGACAGGGCATCGGAAGCAGTACTTC | CASSSNGTGHRKQYF
TRBD1 | - | TRBJ1-2 | 13 | TRBV18 | TGTGCCAGCTCCCGGGACAGAGCGGATGGCTACACCTTC | CASSRDRADGYTF
TRBD2 | - | TRBJ2-1 | 15 | TRBV6-6 | TGTGCCAGCAGTTACGGGCTAGCGGACTACAATGAGCAGTTCTTC | CASSYGLADYNEQFF
TRBD2 | - | TRBJ2-5 | 16 | TRBV4-2 | TGTGCCAGCAGCCCATTGAAGGCTAGCGGTGTGGAGACCCAGTACTTC | CASSPLKASGVETQYF
TRBD1 | - | TRBJ2-5 | 14 | TRBV7-8 | TGTGCCAGCAGCGGCGACAGGGGACGAGAGACCCAGTACTTC | CASSGDRGRETQYF
TRBD1 | - | TRBJ2-7 | 15 | TRBV5-5 | TGTGCCAGCAGCACTCCGGACAGGGCCATCTACGAGCAGTACTTC | CASSTPDRAIYEQYF
- | - | TRBJ1-1 | 12 | TRBV28 | TGTGCCAGCAGTCTAGGGAACACTGAAGCTTTCTTT | CASSLGNTEAFF
- | - | TRBJ1-2 | 13 | TRBV4-1 | TGCGCCAGCAGCCAAGATCTGGCTGTTGGCTACACCTTC | CASSQDLAVGYTF
TRBD1 | - | TRBJ1-1 | 13 | TRBV30 | TGTGCCTGGAACACAGGGGGCCGAACTGAAGCTTTCTTT | CAWNTGGRTEAFF
- | - | TRBJ2-7 | 13 | TRBV7-9 | TGTGCCAGCAGCTTCCTAGGGACGCCCGAGCAGTACTTC | CASSFLGTPEQYF
- | - | TRBJ1-1 | 12 | TRBV5-4 | TGTGCCAGCAGCCCAAGGGGCACTGAAGCTTTCTTT | CASSPRGTEAFF
- | - | TRBJ1-1 | 12 | TRBV7-8 | TGTGCCAGCAGCTCAGGGTACACTGAAGCTTTCTTT | CASSSGYTEAFF
- | - | TRBJ2-7 | 13 | TRBV27 | TGTGCCAGCAGTTTGGAAAGGGGTAACGAGCAGTACTTC | CASSLERGNEQYF
- | few | TRBJ1-5 | 13 | TRBV5-1 | TGCGCCAGCAGCTTCTCGGGGAATCAGCCCCAGCATTTT | CASSFSGNQPQHF
TRBD1 | - | TRBJ1-4 | 16 | TRBV5-1 | TGCGCCAGCAGCTTCCGACAGGGTTCAACTAATGAAAAACTGTTTTTT | CASSFRQGSTNEKLFF
- | once | TRBJ1-6 | 14 | TRBV2 | TGTGCCAGCAGTGAAGCAACTGTGGATTCACCCCTCCACTTT | CASSEATVDSPLHF
TRBD1 | - | TRBJ2-5 | 15 | TRBV7-9 | TGTGCCAGCAGCCTACTAGGACAGGGACAAGAGACCCAGTACTTC | CASSLLGQGQETQYF